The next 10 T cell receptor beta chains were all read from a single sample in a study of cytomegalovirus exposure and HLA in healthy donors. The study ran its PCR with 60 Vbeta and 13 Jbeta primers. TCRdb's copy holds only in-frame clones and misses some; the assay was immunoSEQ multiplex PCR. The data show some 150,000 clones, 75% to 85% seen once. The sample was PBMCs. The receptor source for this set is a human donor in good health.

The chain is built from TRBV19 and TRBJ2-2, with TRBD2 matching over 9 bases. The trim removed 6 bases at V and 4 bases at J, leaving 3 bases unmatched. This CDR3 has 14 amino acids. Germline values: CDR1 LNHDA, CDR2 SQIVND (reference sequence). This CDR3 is CASRPGLATGELFF. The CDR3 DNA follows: TGTGCCAGTAGACCGGGACTAGCCACCGGGGAGCTGTTTTTT. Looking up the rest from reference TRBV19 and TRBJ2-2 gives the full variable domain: DGGITQSPKYLFRKEGQNVTLSCEQNLNHDAMYWYRQDPGQGLRLIYYSQIVNDFQKGDIAEGYSVSREKKESFPLTVTSAQKNPTAFYLCASRPGLATGELFFGEGSRLTVL.

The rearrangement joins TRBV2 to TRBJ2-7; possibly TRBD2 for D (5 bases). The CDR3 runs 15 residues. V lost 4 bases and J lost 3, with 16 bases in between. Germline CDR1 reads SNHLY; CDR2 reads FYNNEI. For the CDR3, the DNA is TGTGCCAGCAGTGGAACTAGATTTGCCTTCTACGAGCAGTACTTC. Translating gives CASSGTRFAFYEQYF.

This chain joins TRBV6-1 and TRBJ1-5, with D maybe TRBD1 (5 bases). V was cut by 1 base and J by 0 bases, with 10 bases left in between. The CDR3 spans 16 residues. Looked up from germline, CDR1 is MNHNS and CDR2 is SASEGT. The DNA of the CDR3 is TGTGCCAGCAGTGAAGGGACACAGTATAGCAATCAGCCCCAGCATTTT. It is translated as CASSEGTQYSNQPQHF.

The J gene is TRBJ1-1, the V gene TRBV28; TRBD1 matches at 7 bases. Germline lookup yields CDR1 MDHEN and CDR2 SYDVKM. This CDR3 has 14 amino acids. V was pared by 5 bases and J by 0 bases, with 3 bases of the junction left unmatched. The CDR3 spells CASSNGQVNTEAFF. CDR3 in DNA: TGTGCCAGCAGTAATGGACAGGTGAACACTGAAGCTTTCTTT. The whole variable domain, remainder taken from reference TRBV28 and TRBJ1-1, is DVKVTQSSRYLVKRTGEKVFLECVQDMDHENMFWYRQDPGLGLRLIYFSYDVKMKEKGDIPEGYSVSREKKERFSLILESASTNQTSMYLCASSNGQVNTEAFFGQGTRLTVV.

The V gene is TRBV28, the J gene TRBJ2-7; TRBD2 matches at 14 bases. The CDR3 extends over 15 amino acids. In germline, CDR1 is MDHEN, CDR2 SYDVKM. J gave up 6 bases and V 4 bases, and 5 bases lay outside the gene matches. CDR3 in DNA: TGTGCCAGCAGTTCCGGACTAGCGGGAGGAAGCGAGCAGTACTTC. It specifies CASSSGLAGGSEQYF.

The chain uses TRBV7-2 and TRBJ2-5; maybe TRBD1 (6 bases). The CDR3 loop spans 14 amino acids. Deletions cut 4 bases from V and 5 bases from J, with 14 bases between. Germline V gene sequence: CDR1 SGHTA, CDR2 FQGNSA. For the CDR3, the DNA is TGTGCCAGCAGCTGGCAGGGAACAGGGGAGACCCAGTACTTC. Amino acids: CASSWQGTGETQYF. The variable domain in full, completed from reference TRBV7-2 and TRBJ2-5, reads GAGVSQSPSNKVTEKGKDVELRCDPISGHTALYWYRQSLGQGLEFLIYFQGNSAPDKSGLPSDRFSAERTGGSVSTLTIQRTQQEDSAVYLCASSWQGTGETQYFGPGTRLLVL.

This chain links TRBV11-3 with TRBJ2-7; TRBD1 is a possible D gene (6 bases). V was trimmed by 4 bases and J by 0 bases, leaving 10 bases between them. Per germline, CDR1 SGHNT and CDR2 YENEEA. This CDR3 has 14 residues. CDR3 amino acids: CASSSRQDSYEQYF. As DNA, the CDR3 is TGTGCCAGCAGCTCCCGACAGGACTCCTACGAGCAGTACTTC.

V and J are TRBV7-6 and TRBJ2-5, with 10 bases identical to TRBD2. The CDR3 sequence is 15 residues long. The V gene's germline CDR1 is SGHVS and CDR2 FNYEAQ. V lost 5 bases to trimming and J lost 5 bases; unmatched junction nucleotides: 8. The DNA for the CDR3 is TGTGCCAGCAGCCCCAGCGGGAGGGCCGGGGAGACCCAGTACTTC. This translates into CASSPSGRAGETQYF.

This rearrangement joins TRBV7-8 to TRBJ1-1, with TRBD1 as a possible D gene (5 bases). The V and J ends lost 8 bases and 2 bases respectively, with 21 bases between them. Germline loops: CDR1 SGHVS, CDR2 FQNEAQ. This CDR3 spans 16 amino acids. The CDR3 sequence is CASLRPTDGANTEAFF. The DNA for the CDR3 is TGTGCCAGCCTACGACCCACAGATGGGGCTAACACTGAAGCTTTCTTT.

The CDR3 DNA reads as TGTGCCAGCACCCTGGGGCCTGGGTACGAGCAGTACTTC. Amino acid sequence: CASTLGPGYEQYF. The chain has TRBV7-8 and TRBJ2-7; D may be TRBD1 (5 bases). V lost 7 bases and J 4 bases, leaving 14 bases between the germline ends. Germline values: CDR1 SGHVS, CDR2 FQNEAQ. This CDR3 comprises 13 residues.